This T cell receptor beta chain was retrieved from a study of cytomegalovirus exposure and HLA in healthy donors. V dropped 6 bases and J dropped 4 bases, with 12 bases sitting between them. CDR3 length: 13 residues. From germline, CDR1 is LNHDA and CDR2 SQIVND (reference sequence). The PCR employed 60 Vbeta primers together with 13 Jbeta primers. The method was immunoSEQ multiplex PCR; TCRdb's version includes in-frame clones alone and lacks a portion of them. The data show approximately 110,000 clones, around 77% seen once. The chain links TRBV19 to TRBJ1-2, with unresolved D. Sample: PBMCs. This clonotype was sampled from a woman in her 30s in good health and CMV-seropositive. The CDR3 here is CASSKDGSYGYTF. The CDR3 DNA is TGTGCCAGTAGCAAAGACGGGTCCTATGGCTACACCTTC.